A selection of T cell receptor beta chains follows, all from one sample in a study of cytomegalovirus exposure and HLA in healthy donors. TCRdb's table, derived via immunoSEQ multiplex PCR, lists solely in-frame clones and lacks some. The sample holds 100,000 or so clones, less than 90% seen once. The source material was PBMCs. The receptors were sampled from a man younger than 35 in good health and CMV-seropositive. Both conserved end residues are part of each CDR3. A D gene is named only where the DNA matches it firmly. Size is omitted from some rows. Given values are once, few, many or a class for expanded clones.

TRBV7-2	TRBJ2-7	-	-	CASSLVDIYEQYF	TGTGCCAGCAGCTTAGTTGACATATACGAGCAGTACTTC
TRBV5-4	TRBJ2-3	-	-	CASSTQQGGRDTQYF	TGTGCCAGCAGTACACAACAGGGGGGGAGGGATACGCAGTATTTT
TRBV27	TRBJ2-5	TRBD1	-	CASSSPSQGTETQYF	TGTGCCAGCAGTTCGCCCTCACAGGGGACAGAGACCCAGTACTTC
TRBV9	TRBJ2-1	-	-	CASSVDNSNDEQFF	TGTGCCAGCAGCGTAGATAACTCCAACGATGAGCAGTTCTTC
TRBV19	TRBJ2-7	-	-	CASINARHEQYF	TGTGCCAGTATAAACGCGCGCCACGAGCAGTACTTC
TRBV5-6	TRBJ2-1	-	-	CASSLALGGYYNEQFF	TGTGCCAGCAGCTTGGCCCTCGGGGGTTACTACAATGAGCAGTTCTTC
TRBV15	TRBJ1-1	TRBD1	-	CATSSGDSYNTEAFF	TGTGCCACCAGCAGTGGGGACAGTTATAACACTGAAGCTTTCTTT
TRBV21-1	TRBJ2-4	-	-	CASSTPTGEGKNIQYF	TGTGCCAGCAGCACTCCGACAGGGGAGGGCAAAAACATTCAGTACTTC
TRBV18	TRBJ2-7	-	-	CASSPRPSYEQYF	TGTGCCAGCTCACCTCGTCCGTCCTACGAGCAGTACTTC
TRBV10-3	TRBJ1-1	TRBD1	once	CAISAVPGQENTEAFF	TGTGCCATCAGCGCAGTTCCGGGACAGGAGAACACTGAAGCTTTCTTT
TRBV7-9	TRBJ1-2	TRBD1	-	CASSLARLQGGDGYTF	TGTGCCAGCAGCTTGGCACGCCTACAGGGGGGCGATGGCTACACCTTC
TRBV7-2	TRBJ2-1	-	-	CASSLHREKQFF	TGTGCCAGCAGCTTACACCGGGAAAAGCAGTTCTTC
TRBV5-4	TRBJ2-1	-	-	CASSLSQNNEQFF	TGTGCCAGCAGCTTAAGCCAAAACAATGAGCAGTTCTTC
TRBV6-1	TRBJ1-5	TRBD1	-	CASSEEGQYNQPQHF	TGTGCCAGCAGTGAAGAGGGACAGTACAATCAGCCCCAGCATTTT
TRBV7-2	TRBJ2-3	TRBD2	-	CASSPNSGGRDTQYF	TGTGCCAGCAGCCCAAATAGCGGGGGAAGAGATACGCAGTATTTT
TRBV15	TRBJ2-5	-	-	CATSRDRVKETQYF	TGTGCCACCAGCAGAGACAGGGTGAAAGAGACCCAGTACTTC
TRBV10-3	TRBJ1-4	TRBD1	-	CAISEDFTGAEKLFF	TGTGCCATCAGTGAGGACTTTACAGGGGCTGAAAAACTGTTTTTT
TRBV6-5	TRBJ2-2	TRBD1	few	CASSRTGSTGELFF	TGTGCCAGCAGTAGGACAGGTTCCACCGGGGAGCTGTTTTTT
TRBV19	TRBJ1-5	-	-	CASRPPDSLYSNQPQHF	TGTGCCAGTAGGCCGCCGGACAGTTTGTATAGCAATCAGCCCCAGCATTTT
TRBV4-1	TRBJ1-2	-	-	CASSQVGRDGYTF	TGTGCCAGCAGCCAAGTGGGTCGGGATGGCTACACCTTC
TRBV6-1	TRBJ2-4	TRBD1	-	CASSESGQENIQYF	TGTGCCAGCAGTGAATCGGGACAGGAAAACATTCAGTACTTC
TRBV4-1	TRBJ1-1	TRBD1	-	CASSRDRNTEAFF	TGCGCCAGCAGCCGGGACAGGAACACTGAAGCTTTCTTT
TRBV7-2	TRBJ1-2	TRBD1	-	CASSENAGTGGRGYTF	TGTGCCAGCAGCGAAAATGCCGGGACAGGGGGCCGTGGCTACACCTTC